This T cell receptor beta chain was observed in a study of blood T cell repertoires in COVID-19. At the level of the study: Material from acute and convalescent COVID-19 was sourced from the United States, Italy and Spain.

Generated by immunoSEQ multiplex PCR, the TCRdb table keeps only in-frame clones and is missing some. The sample records 200,000 to 250,000 clones, about 84% being singletons. Input material: peripheral blood. This clonotype was sampled from an elderly man with acute or convalescent COVID-19.

Here the CDR3 reads CASSQPQGSGYGYTF. The CDR3 DNA is TGTGCCAGCAGCCAACCCCAGGGATCTGGCTATGGCTACACCTTC. V is TRBV28 and J is TRBJ1-2; D is possibly TRBD1 (5 bases). This CDR3 is 15 amino acids long. From germline, CDR1 is MDHEN and CDR2 SYDVKM. V lost 6 bases to trimming and J lost 4 bases, with 18 bases between them.